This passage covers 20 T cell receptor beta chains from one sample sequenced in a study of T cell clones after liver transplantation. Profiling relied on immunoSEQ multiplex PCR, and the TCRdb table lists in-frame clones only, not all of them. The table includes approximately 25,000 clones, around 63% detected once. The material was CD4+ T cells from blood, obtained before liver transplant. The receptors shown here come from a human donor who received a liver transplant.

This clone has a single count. Here the CDR3 reads CASSNSYEQYF. DNA of the CDR3: TGTGCCAGCAGCAACTCCTACGAGCAGTACTTC. This chain uses TRBV5-4 with TRBJ2-7; no firm D call. CDR3 size: 11 residues. CDR1 and CDR2 (germline): SGHNT, YYREEE (reference sequence). V was cut by 4 bases and J by 0 bases, with 2 bases left in between.

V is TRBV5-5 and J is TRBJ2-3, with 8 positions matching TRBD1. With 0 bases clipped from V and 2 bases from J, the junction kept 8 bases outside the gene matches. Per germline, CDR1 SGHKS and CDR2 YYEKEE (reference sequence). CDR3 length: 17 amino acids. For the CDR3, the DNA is TGTGCCAGCAGCTTGGCGGTTCAGGGGGCAAACACAGATACGCAGTATTTT. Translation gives CASSLAVQGANTDTQYF.

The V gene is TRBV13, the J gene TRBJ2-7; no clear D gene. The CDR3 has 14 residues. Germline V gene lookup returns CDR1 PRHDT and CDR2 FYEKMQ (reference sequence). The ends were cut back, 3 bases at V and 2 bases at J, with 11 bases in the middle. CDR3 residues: CASSLGSIPYEQYV. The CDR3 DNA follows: TGTGCCAGCAGCTTGGGGTCCATACCCTACGAGCAGTACGTC.

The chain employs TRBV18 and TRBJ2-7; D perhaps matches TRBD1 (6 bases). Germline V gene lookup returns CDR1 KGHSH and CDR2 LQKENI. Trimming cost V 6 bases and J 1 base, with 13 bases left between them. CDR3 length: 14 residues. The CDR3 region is CASSLGTSSYEQYV. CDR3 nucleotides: TGTGCCAGCTCCCTCGGGACATCGTCCTACGAGCAGTACGTC.

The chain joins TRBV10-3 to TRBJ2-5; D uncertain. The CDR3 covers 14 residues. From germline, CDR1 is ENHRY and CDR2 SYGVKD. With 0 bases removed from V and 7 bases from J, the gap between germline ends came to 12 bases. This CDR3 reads CAISESRPSGTQYF. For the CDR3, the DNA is TGTGCCATCAGTGAGTCTCGGCCCAGTGGGACCCAGTACTTC.

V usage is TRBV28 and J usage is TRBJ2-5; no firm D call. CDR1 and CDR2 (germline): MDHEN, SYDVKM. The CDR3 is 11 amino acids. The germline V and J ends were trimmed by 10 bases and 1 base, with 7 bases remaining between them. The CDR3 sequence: CATRSQETQYF. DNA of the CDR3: TGTGCCACTCGATCCCAAGAGACCCAGTACTTC.

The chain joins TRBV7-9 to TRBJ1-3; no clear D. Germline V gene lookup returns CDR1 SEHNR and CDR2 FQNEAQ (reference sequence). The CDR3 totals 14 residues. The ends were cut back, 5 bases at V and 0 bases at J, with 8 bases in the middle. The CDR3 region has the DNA TGTGCCAGCAGCCCATCGAGCTCTGGAAACACCATATATTTT. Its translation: CASSPSSSGNTIYF. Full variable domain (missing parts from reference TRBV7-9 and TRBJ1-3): DTGVSQNPRHKITKRGQNVTFRCDPISEHNRLYWYRQTLGQGPEFLTYFQNEAQLEKSRLLSDRFSAERPKGSFSTLEIQRTEQGDSAMYLCASSPSSSGNTIYFGEGSWLTVV.

The CDR3, as DNA: TGTGCCAGTAGTAGGGGTCGGACCCCTGTTAGCACAGATACGCAGTATTTT. Translating gives CASSRGRTPVSTDTQYF. The genes are TRBV19 and TRBJ2-3; D is uncertain. Germline CDR1 is LNHDA and CDR2 is SQIVND (reference sequence). CDR3 length: 17 residues. V lost 4 bases to trimming and J lost 0 bases, with 17 bases between them.

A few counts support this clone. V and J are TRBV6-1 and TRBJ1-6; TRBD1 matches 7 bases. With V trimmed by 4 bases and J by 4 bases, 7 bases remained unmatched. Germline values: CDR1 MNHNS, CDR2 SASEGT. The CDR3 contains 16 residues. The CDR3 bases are TGTGCCAGCAGTGTCGCGTCGGGACAGTATAATTCACCCCTCCACTTT. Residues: CASSVASGQYNSPLHF.

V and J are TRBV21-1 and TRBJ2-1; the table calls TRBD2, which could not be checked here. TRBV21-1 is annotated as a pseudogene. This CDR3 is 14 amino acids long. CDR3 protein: CSGEREGTYNEQFF. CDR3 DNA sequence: TGTTCGGGCGAGCGGGAGGGAACCTACAATGAGCAGTTCTTC.

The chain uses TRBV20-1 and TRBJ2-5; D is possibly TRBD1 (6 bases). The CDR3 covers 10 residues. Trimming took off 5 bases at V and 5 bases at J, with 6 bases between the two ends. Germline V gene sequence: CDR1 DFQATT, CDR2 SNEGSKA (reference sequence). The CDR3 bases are TGCAGTGCTGACAGGGAGACCCAGTACTTC. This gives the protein CSADRETQYF.

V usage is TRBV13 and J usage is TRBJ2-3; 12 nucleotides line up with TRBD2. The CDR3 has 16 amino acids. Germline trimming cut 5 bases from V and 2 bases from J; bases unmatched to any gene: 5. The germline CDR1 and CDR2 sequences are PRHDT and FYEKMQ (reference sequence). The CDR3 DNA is TGTGCCAGCAGCCTCAGACTAGCGGGGGTCACAGATACGCAGTATTTT. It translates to CASSLRLAGVTDTQYF.

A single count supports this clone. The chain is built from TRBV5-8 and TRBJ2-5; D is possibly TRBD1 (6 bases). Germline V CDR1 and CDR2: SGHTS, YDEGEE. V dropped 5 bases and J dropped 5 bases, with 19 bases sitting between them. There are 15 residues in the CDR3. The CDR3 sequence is CASSSRGQLRETQYF. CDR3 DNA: TGTGCCAGCAGTTCCCGAGGACAGCTACGGGAGACCCAGTACTTC.

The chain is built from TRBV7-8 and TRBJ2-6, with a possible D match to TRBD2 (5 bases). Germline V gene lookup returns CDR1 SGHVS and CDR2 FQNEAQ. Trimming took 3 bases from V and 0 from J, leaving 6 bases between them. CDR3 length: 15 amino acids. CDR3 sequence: CASSLGSSGANVLTF. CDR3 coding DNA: TGTGCCAGCAGCTTGGGGAGCTCTGGGGCCAACGTCCTGACTTTC.

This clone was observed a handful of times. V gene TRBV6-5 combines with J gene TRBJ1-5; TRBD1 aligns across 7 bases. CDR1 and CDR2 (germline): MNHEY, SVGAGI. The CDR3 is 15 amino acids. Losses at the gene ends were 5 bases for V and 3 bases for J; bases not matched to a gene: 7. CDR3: CASSNGQAYNQPQHF. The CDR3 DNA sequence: TGTGCCAGCAGTAATGGACAGGCCTACAATCAGCCCCAGCATTTT.

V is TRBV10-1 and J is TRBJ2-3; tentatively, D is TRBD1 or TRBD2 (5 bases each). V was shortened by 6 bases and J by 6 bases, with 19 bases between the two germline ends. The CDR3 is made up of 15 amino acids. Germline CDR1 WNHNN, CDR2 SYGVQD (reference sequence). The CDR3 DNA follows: TGCGCCAGCAGCTCCGGGGCGTCGGGCGGGGATACGCAGTATTTT. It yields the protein CASSSGASGGDTQYF.

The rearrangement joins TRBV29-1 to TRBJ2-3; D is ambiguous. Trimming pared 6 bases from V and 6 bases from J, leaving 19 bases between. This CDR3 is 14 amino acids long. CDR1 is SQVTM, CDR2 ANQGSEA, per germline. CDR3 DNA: TGCAGCGTCCATGCCAGGAGTGTCACGGATACGCAGTATTTT. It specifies CSVHARSVTDTQYF.

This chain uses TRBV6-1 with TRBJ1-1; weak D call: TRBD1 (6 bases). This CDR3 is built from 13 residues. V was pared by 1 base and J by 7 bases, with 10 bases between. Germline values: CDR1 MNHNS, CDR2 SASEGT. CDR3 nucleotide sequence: TGTGCCAGCAGTGAAGGGGGGCACCTTGAAGCTTTCTTT. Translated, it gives CASSEGGHLEAFF.

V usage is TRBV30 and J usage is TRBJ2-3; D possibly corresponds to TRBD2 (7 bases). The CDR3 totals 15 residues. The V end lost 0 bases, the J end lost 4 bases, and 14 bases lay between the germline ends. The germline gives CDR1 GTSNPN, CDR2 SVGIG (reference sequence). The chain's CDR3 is CAWSVRGGAADTQYF. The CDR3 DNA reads TGTGCCTGGAGTGTACGAGGGGGGGCAGCAGATACGCAGTATTTT.

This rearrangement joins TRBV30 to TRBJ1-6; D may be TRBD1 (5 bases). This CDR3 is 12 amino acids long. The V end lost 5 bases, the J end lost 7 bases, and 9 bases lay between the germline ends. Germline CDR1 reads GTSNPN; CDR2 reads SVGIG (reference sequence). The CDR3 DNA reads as TGTGCCTGGCATACAGGAAATTCACCCCTCCACTTT. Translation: CAWHTGNSPLHF.